The next 32 T cell receptor beta chains were all read from a single sample in a study of CD8 T cells in Susac syndrome. Random hexamers were used to reverse transcribe 0.5 to 1 ug of RNA. Each CDR3 protein is one row after TCRdb ran MiXCR on the immunoSEQ multiplex PCR reads. The sample lists a few hundred thousand distinct CDR3 sequences; 85% to 95% were seen once. Sequenced material: CD4+ T cells from PBMCs. The receptors derive from a human donor with multiple sclerosis.

The J gene is TRBJ2-3, the V gene TRBV6-4; tentative D call: TRBD1 (6 bases). The germline V gene has CDR1 MRHNA and CDR2 SNTAGT. With 3 bases removed from V and 0 bases from J, the gap between germline ends came to 7 bases. CDR3 length: 14 amino acids. CDR3 region: CASSEQGSTDTQYF. In DNA, the CDR3 is TGTGCCAGCAGTGAGCAGGGGAGCACAGATACGCAGTATTTT.

The chain combines TRBV20-1 with TRBJ1-1, with D unclear. The V end lost 0 bases, the J end lost 9 bases, and 8 bases lay between the germline ends. Per germline, CDR1 DFQATT and CDR2 SNEGSKA (reference sequence). The CDR3 runs to 11 residues. In DNA, the CDR3 is TGCAGTGCTAGAGATTCGGTAAAAGCTTTCTTT. Translating gives CSARDSVKAFF.

This chain connects TRBV7-9 to TRBJ1-6; 7 positions match TRBD1. The V gene's germline CDR1 is SEHNR and CDR2 FQNEAQ (reference sequence). V shed 5 bases, J shed 7 bases, and the junction held 8 bases outside the gene matches. This CDR3 region has 15 residues. CDR3 sequence reads: CASSDRQGLNSPLHF. The CDR3 DNA reads TGTGCCAGCAGCGACCGACAGGGACTAAATTCACCCCTCCACTTT.

The V gene is TRBV27, the J gene TRBJ2-1; TRBD2 matches at 12 bases. From germline, CDR1 is MNHEY and CDR2 SMNVEV (reference sequence). The V segment lost 6 bases and the J segment 10 bases; nucleotides outside the gene matches: 7. There are 14 residues in the CDR3. The chain's CDR3 is CASSGLAGSGEQFF. CDR3 nucleotides: TGTGCCAGCAGCGGACTAGCGGGGTCTGGAGAGCAGTTCTTC.

The V and J genes are TRBV24-1 and TRBJ2-7; D perhaps matches TRBD1 (6 bases). This CDR3 region has 13 residues. Germline loops: CDR1 KGHDR, CDR2 SFDVKD. V dropped 7 bases and J dropped 5 bases, with 14 bases sitting between them. The CDR3 is CATRPTGLDEQYV. CDR3 sequence (DNA): TGTGCCACCAGACCGACAGGATTGGACGAGCAGTACGTC.

J is TRBJ2-5 and V is TRBV20-1; maybe TRBD2 (6 bases). The V and J ends lost 3 bases and 5 bases respectively, with 13 bases between them. The CDR3 contains 13 residues. Germline V lookup: CDR1 DFQATT, CDR2 SNEGSKA (reference sequence). The DNA of the CDR3 is TGCAGTGCTAGTGGGGACTTAAGGGAGACCCAGTACTTC. This sequence encodes CSASGDLRETQYF.

The rearrangement joins TRBV20-1 to TRBJ2-1; a possible D gene is TRBD2 (5 bases). V lost 6 bases, J lost 6 bases, and 15 bases lay in between. Germline V gene lookup returns CDR1 DFQATT and CDR2 SNEGSKA (reference sequence). The CDR3 consists of 13 residues. The CDR3 reads CSASQPGVNEQFF. The DNA for the CDR3 is TGCAGTGCCAGCCAACCCGGGGTCAATGAGCAGTTCTTC.

This chain uses TRBV20-1 with TRBJ2-5; TRBD2 aligns across 15 bases. CDR1 is DFQATT, CDR2 SNEGSKA, per germline (reference sequence). The V and J ends lost 6 bases and 5 bases, in that order; junction bases with no gene match: 7. CDR3 length: 15 residues. The CDR3 DNA reads TGCAGTGCGCGGACTAGCGGGGGGGCCTTGGAGACCCAGTACTTC. Translated, it gives CSARTSGGALETQYF.

The rearrangement links TRBV30 to TRBJ2-5, with D possibly being TRBD2 (7 bases). The V gene's germline CDR1 is GTSNPN and CDR2 SVGIG (reference sequence). The CDR3 contains 13 residues. The V gene lost 2 bases and the J gene lost 5 bases, with 12 bases spanning the gap. The CDR3 sequence is CAWSSRGGETQYF. CDR3 bases: TGTGCCTGGAGTTCAAGGGGGGGGGAGACCCAGTACTTC.

This clonotype has a single count. V gene TRBV28 combines with J gene TRBJ2-5, with TRBD1 identical over 7 bases. V trimming: 5 bases; J trimming: 0 bases; junction bases outside the gene matches: 6. This CDR3 region has 15 residues. Germline CDR1 reads MDHEN; CDR2 reads SYDVKM. Here the CDR3 reads CASSPLTGNQETQYF. The CDR3 bases are TGTGCCAGCAGTCCCTTGACAGGGAACCAAGAGACCCAGTACTTC. Complete variable domain (other parts from reference TRBV28 and TRBJ2-5): DVKVTQSSRYLVKRTGEKVFLECVQDMDHENMFWYRQDPGLGLRLIYFSYDVKMKEKGDIPEGYSVSREKKERFSLILESASTNQTSMYLCASSPLTGNQETQYFGPGTRLLVL.

The rearrangement uses TRBV29-1 and TRBJ1-1; 9 bases map to TRBD1. Looked up from germline, CDR1 is SQVTM and CDR2 is ANQGSEA. Trimming took 7 bases from V and 3 from J; bases not matched to a gene: 6. There are 13 residues in the CDR3. CDR3 nucleotide sequence: TGCAGCGGTAAACAGGGGGCTTACACTGAAGCTTTCTTT. Protein sequence: CSGKQGAYTEAFF. Combining the CDR3 with reference TRBV29-1 and TRBJ1-1 gives the whole variable domain SAVISQKPSRDICQRGTSLTIQCQVDSQVTMMFWYRQQPGQSLTLIATANQGSEATYESGFVIDKFPISRPNLTFSTLTVSNMSPEDSSIYLCSGKQGAYTEAFFGQGTRLTVV.

The chain joins TRBV5-1 to TRBJ2-1, with TRBD1 identical over 12 bases. Germline V gives CDR1 SGHRS, CDR2 YFSETQ. Germline trimming cut 9 bases from V and 6 bases from J; bases unmatched to any gene: 13. The CDR3 has 16 amino acids. The DNA for the CDR3 is TGCGCCACCGGGACAGGGGGCTCGTGGCGGTCCAATGAGCAGTTCTTC. Translated, it gives CATGTGGSWRSNEQFF.

The chain couples TRBV15 to TRBJ1-5, with TRBD1 matching 9 bases. CDR3 length: 15 amino acids. The germline V gene encodes CDR1 LNHNV and CDR2 YYDKDF (reference sequence). The V and J ends lost 1 base and 10 bases, in that order; junction bases with no gene match: 8. The CDR3, as DNA: TGTGCCACCAGCAGAGGTAGGACAGGGGAGCACCCCCAGCATTTT. It specifies CATSRGRTGEHPQHF. Full variable domain (outside the CDR3, taken from reference TRBV15 and TRBJ1-5): DAMVIQNPRYQVTQFGKPVTLSCSQTLNHNVMYWYQQKSSQAPKLLFHYYDKDFNNEADTPDNFQSRRPNTSFCFLDIRSPGLGDTAMYLCATSRGRTGEHPQHFGDGTRLSIL.

The chain joins TRBV3-1 to TRBJ2-2, with D possibly TRBD2 on 6 matching bases. The germline CDR1 and CDR2 sequences are LGHDT and YNNKEL (reference sequence). V lost 3 bases, J lost 5 bases, and 19 bases lay in between. The CDR3 has 17 amino acids. For the CDR3, the DNA is TGTGCCAGCAGCCACACCCTTCGGCGGGCGGGGACCGGGGAGCTGTTTTTT. Translated, it gives CASSHTLRRAGTGELFF. Looking up the rest from reference TRBV3-1 and TRBJ2-2 gives the full variable domain: DTAVSQTPKYLVTQMGNDKSIKCEQNLGHDTMYWYKQDSKKFLKIMFSYNNKELIINETVPNRFSPKSPDKAHLNLHINSLELGDSAVYFCASSHTLRRAGTGELFFGEGSRLTVL.

The chain is built from TRBV7-9 and TRBJ2-7, with D uncertain. Germline CDR1 reads SEHNR; CDR2 reads FQNEAQ (reference sequence). The germline V and J ends were trimmed by 4 bases and 4 bases, with 11 bases remaining between them. The CDR3 contains 13 residues. For the CDR3, the DNA is TGTGCCAGCAGCTCTCCTTCTGTATACGAGCAGTACTTC. Protein: CASSSPSVYEQYF.

The V and J genes are TRBV15 and TRBJ2-7; TRBD1 aligns across 8 bases. J was trimmed by 4 bases and V by 1 base; bases with no gene match: 9. The CDR3 totals 16 residues. Germline V gene data show CDR1 as LNHNV and CDR2 as YYDKDF (reference sequence). The CDR3 loop reads CATSRGISTGGYEQYV. CDR3 DNA: TGTGCCACCAGCAGAGGCATTAGCACAGGGGGGTACGAGCAGTACGTC.

The V and J genes are TRBV9 and TRBJ2-5; D might be TRBD2 (5 bases). Trimming removed 6 bases at V and 0 bases at J, with 15 bases between. Germline assignment: CDR1 SGDLS and CDR2 YYNGEE. This CDR3 is 15 amino acids long. The CDR3 region is CASTPRGQNQETQYF. Written as DNA, the CDR3 is TGTGCCAGCACCCCCCGCGGGCAAAACCAAGAGACCCAGTACTTC.

This chain links TRBV29-1 with TRBJ1-5; no clear D. Between the trimmed V and J ends, which lost 4 bases and 4 bases, there was a span of 8 bases. CDR1 is SQVTM, CDR2 ANQGSEA, per germline. CDR3 length equals 12 residues. This CDR3 is CSVGSANQPQHF. In DNA, the CDR3 is TGCAGCGTTGGATCGGCTAATCAGCCCCAGCATTTT.

V and J are TRBV2 and TRBJ1-5; TRBD1 might be the D (5 bases). The V end was cut by 5 bases, the J end by 5 bases, with 16 bases between. The V gene's germline CDR1 is SNHLY and CDR2 FYNNEI. The CDR3 extends over 15 amino acids. DNA of the CDR3: TGTGCCAGCAGTCAGCCTGGGACGTCCTATCAGCCCCAGCATTTT. Its translation is CASSQPGTSYQPQHF.

The V call is TRBV30, the J call TRBJ1-2; D ambiguous. With 3 bases removed from V and 5 bases from J, the gap between germline ends came to 19 bases. CDR1 and CDR2 from the germline V gene are GTSNPN and SVGIG (reference sequence). The CDR3 sequence is 15 residues long. The CDR3 nucleotides read TGTGCCTGGAGCCCTTATCTCGACGGATTTTATGGCTACACCTTC. This encodes CAWSPYLDGFYGYTF.

The chain recombines TRBV30 with TRBJ1-5; 7 positions agree with TRBD1. This CDR3 spans 13 amino acids. CDR1 is GTSNPN, CDR2 SVGIG, per germline (reference sequence). V trimming: 2 bases; J trimming: 4 bases; junction bases outside the gene matches: 2. This CDR3 is CAWSSGGNQPQHF. As DNA, the CDR3 is TGTGCCTGGAGTTCAGGGGGTAATCAGCCCCAGCATTTT.

The rearrangement links TRBV3-1 to TRBJ1-1, with D maybe TRBD1 (5 bases). V dropped 1 base and J dropped 0 bases, with 12 bases sitting between them. Germline lookup yields CDR1 LGHDT and CDR2 YNNKEL (reference sequence). The CDR3 covers 16 residues. CDR3 amino acids: CASSQVQGYMNTEAFF. The CDR3 region has the DNA TGTGCCAGCAGCCAAGTCCAGGGCTACATGAACACTGAAGCTTTCTTT.

This chain links TRBV29-1 with TRBJ1-2, with TRBD1 as a possible D gene (5 bases). V lost 0 bases to trimming and J lost 2 bases, with 13 bases between them. Germline V gives CDR1 SQVTM, CDR2 ANQGSEA. There are 15 residues in the CDR3. CDR3 region: CSVEDLGRENYGYTF. The CDR3 bases are TGCAGCGTTGAAGATCTGGGACGGGAGAACTATGGCTACACCTTC.

V usage is TRBV12-3 or TRBV12-4 and J usage is TRBJ1-5, with D possibly being TRBD1 (5 bases). This CDR3 has 13 amino acids. Trimming pared 5 bases from V and 9 bases from J, leaving 14 bases between. The CDR3 reads CASSLTDRRPQHF. Written as DNA, the CDR3 is TGTGCCAGCAGTCTGACTGACAGACGGCCCCAGCATTTT.

This sequence joins TRBV19 and TRBJ1-1; D call uncertain. Trimming removed 7 bases at V and 1 base at J, with 16 bases between. Germline V CDR1 and CDR2: LNHDA, SQIVND (reference sequence). The CDR3 extends over 15 amino acids. CDR3 bases: TGTGCCAGTACCCTGAGACAATCTTCGAACACTGAAGCTTTCTTT. This codes for CASTLRQSSNTEAFF.

J is TRBJ2-2 and V is TRBV18; D remains unclear. This CDR3 has 12 residues. Germline V gene sequence: CDR1 KGHSH, CDR2 LQKENI. Trimming removed 4 bases from V and 5 bases from J, with 5 bases in between. The CDR3: CASSLETGELFF. CDR3 bases: TGTGCCAGCTCACTTGAGACCGGGGAGCTGTTTTTT.

This rearrangement joins TRBV5-1 to TRBJ2-5; D gene unclear. The V gene's germline CDR1 is SGHRS and CDR2 YFSETQ. CDR3 length equals 15 residues. V was trimmed by 2 bases and J by 2 bases, leaving 13 bases between them. In DNA, the CDR3 is TGCGCCAGCAGCTTTGGATTTTCGCAGCAAGAGACCCAGTACTTC. Amino acids: CASSFGFSQQETQYF. Variable domain in full (rest from reference TRBV5-1 and TRBJ2-5): KAGVTQTPRYLIKTRGQQVTLSCSPISGHRSVSWYQQTPGQGLQFLFEYFSETQRNKGNFPGRFSGRQFSNSRSEMNVSTLELGDSALYLCASSFGFSQQETQYFGPGTRLLVL.

The chain joins TRBV23-1 to TRBJ1-2, with a weak D call TRBD1 (5 bases). TRBV23-1 is classed as an ORF, of uncertain function. Trimming removed 0 bases from V and 3 bases from J, with 14 bases in between. CDR3 length: 16 residues. CDR3 coding DNA: TGCGCCAGCAGTCAATCCCCCCCGGGGCCCTACTATGGCTACACCTTC. Amino acid sequence: CASSQSPPGPYYGYTF.

V is TRBV30 and J is TRBJ2-2, with 8 bases fitting TRBD1. The CDR3 is made up of 14 amino acids. V was clipped by 2 bases and J by 4 bases; unmatched bases: 3. CDR1 is GTSNPN, CDR2 SVGIG, per germline (reference sequence). The CDR3 sequence is CAWSPQGVTGELFF. In DNA form, the CDR3 reads TGTGCCTGGAGTCCACAGGGGGTCACCGGGGAGCTGTTTTTT.

The gene calls are TRBV29-1 and TRBJ2-3, with TRBD1 matching 8 bases. The V gene's germline CDR1 is SQVTM and CDR2 ANQGSEA. V lost 4 bases and J lost 4; bases outside the gene matches: 10. This CDR3 spans 15 amino acids. CDR3 region: CSVASGQGAPDTQYF. In nucleotides, the CDR3 is TGCAGCGTTGCGTCGGGGCAGGGGGCGCCAGATACGCAGTATTTT.

This clonotype is a singleton in its sample. The V call is TRBV9, the J call TRBJ1-6; no clear D. Germline-derived CDR1 and CDR2 are SGDLS and YYNGEE. This CDR3 has 13 amino acids. Trimming stripped 0 bases from V and 8 bases from J, with 6 bases between. DNA for the CDR3: TGTGCCAGCAGCGTAGAAACAGATTCACCCCTCCACTTT. The encoded protein is CASSVETDSPLHF.

This clonotype was found once. The CDR3 here is CASTPRLGANVLTF. In DNA, the CDR3 is TGTGCCAGCACTCCGCGGCTTGGGGCCAACGTCCTGACTTTC. The genes are TRBV12-3 or TRBV12-4 and TRBJ2-6; D remains unclear. V lost 7 bases, J lost 3 bases, and 10 bases lay in between. This CDR3 contains 14 residues.